The 7 T cell receptor beta chains given below trace back to one sample, sequenced in a study of blood T cells in healthy people across ages. Together with a sample-barcoded 5' primer, a J-beta primer mix was included in a second PCR lasting roughly 6 to 12 cycles. TCRdb called the 5' RACE reads again in MiXCR, with one record for every CDR3 protein. The profile shows fewer than 1 million distinct CDR3 sequences, more than 40% of them singletons. The material sequenced was blood. The receptor source for this set is a man between 60 and 75 years old in good health.

This sequence joins TRBV6-2 or TRBV6-3 and TRBJ2-3; TRBD2 matches at 9 bases. The ends lost 7 bases at V and 10 bases at J; junction bases unmatched: 12. Per germline, CDR1 MNHEY and CDR2 SVGEGT. CDR3 size: 14 residues. The CDR3 nucleotides are TGTGCCAGCACCATAGCGGGGGTTTCATCCTCGCAGTATTTT. Translated: CASTIAGVSSSQYF.

This clonotype turned up a few times. V is TRBV6-2 or TRBV6-3 and J is TRBJ2-7; D is unresolved. The CDR3 covers 15 residues. Germline values: CDR1 MNHEY, CDR2 SVGEGT. V was cut by 5 bases and J by 7 bases, with 21 bases left in between. CDR3: CASSQRARTVWEQYF. Here the CDR3 DNA reads TGTGCCAGCAGTCAACGAGCCCGGACGGTTTGGGAGCAGTACTTC.

A few counts support this clonotype. The chain carries TRBV4-3 and TRBJ1-2; D is possibly TRBD1 (6 bases). The CDR3 covers 14 residues. V dropped 2 bases and J dropped 5 bases, with 12 bases sitting between them. Germline lookup yields CDR1 LGHNA and CDR2 YSLEER. CDR3 sequence: CASSQSGGGYGYTF. CDR3 DNA: TGCGCCAGCAGCCAATCGGGGGGCGGGTATGGCTACACCTTC.

The gene calls are TRBV6-2 or TRBV6-3 and TRBJ2-1, with a tentative D call TRBD1 (6 bases). Trimming pared 7 bases from V and 4 bases from J, leaving 8 bases between. Germline lookup yields CDR1 MNHEY and CDR2 SVGEGT. The CDR3 is 12 residues long. In nucleotides, the CDR3 is TGTGCCAGCACGGACAGTTACAATGAGCAGTTCTTC. Protein: CASTDSYNEQFF.

This clonotype has just one count. This chain connects TRBV20-1 to TRBJ1-3; TRBD1 might be the D (5 bases). The CDR3 loop spans 13 amino acids. Trimming left V 6 bases short and J 7 bases short, with 16 bases between. Germline CDR1 is DFQATT and CDR2 is SNEGSKA (reference sequence). The CDR3 sequence is CSALGAPGNTIYF. The CDR3 nucleotides read TGCAGTGCCCTCGGGGCTCCCGGGAACACCATATATTTT.

This clonotype was seen only a few times. This rearrangement joins TRBV3-1 to TRBJ1-4; D gene uncertain. V lost 3 bases and J lost 14, with 13 bases in between. The CDR3 is 12 amino acids. CDR1 and CDR2 (germline): LGHDT, YNNKEL (reference sequence). For the CDR3, the DNA is TGTGCCAGCAGCCAGTTAACCTCATTGCTGTTTTTT. It translates to CASSQLTSLLFF.

The table lists this clonotype with a few counts. This sequence joins TRBV4-2 and TRBJ2-3; 14 nucleotides agree with TRBD2. The V gene's germline CDR1 is LGHNA and CDR2 YNFKEQ. The CDR3 is made up of 16 amino acids. With V trimmed by 1 base and J by 9 bases, 6 bases remained unmatched. CDR3 in amino acids: CASSQGTSGGMWTQYF. The CDR3 DNA sequence: TGTGCCAGCAGCCAAGGGACTAGCGGGGGGATGTGGACGCAGTATTTT.